These 11 T cell receptor beta chains share one sample of origin, sequenced in a study of blood T cell repertoires in COVID-19. Here immunoSEQ multiplex PCR was the method, and the copy in TCRdb shows in-frame clones only, minus some. The table records 45,000 to 55,000 clones, around 90% of them present only once. The specimen sequenced was peripheral blood. Receptors originate from a human donor in a cohort sampled during active COVID-19.

This sequence joins TRBV10-1 and TRBJ2-1; no clear D gene. The CDR3 totals 15 residues. Germline V CDR1 and CDR2: WNHNN, SYGVQD (reference sequence). The V gene lost 2 bases and the J gene lost 0 bases, with 8 bases spanning the gap. CDR3 sequence reads: CASSEIGVSYNEQFF. For the CDR3, the DNA is TGCGCCAGCAGTGAGATCGGAGTCTCCTACAATGAGCAGTTCTTC.

Written as DNA, the CDR3 is TGTGCCAGCAGACCCGGGACAGGGGGCTTTCAGCCCCAGCATTTT. This translates into CASRPGTGGFQPQHF. V and J are TRBV27 and TRBJ1-5; 12 nucleotides match TRBD1. The CDR3 has 15 residues. The V gene end was trimmed by 6 bases and the J gene end by 6 bases; junction bases not matched to a gene: 6. CDR1 and CDR2 (germline): MNHEY, SMNVEV (reference sequence).

The V and J genes are TRBV19 and TRBJ2-2; 11 bases map to TRBD2. Germline values: CDR1 LNHDA, CDR2 SQIVND (reference sequence). With 3 bases clipped from V and 6 bases from J, the junction kept 3 bases outside the gene matches. This CDR3 region has 15 residues. Written as DNA, the CDR3 is TGTGCCAGTAGTATTGAGACTAGCGGGGCCGGGGAGCTGTTTTTT. It codes for CASSIETSGAGELFF.

The chain combines TRBV28 with TRBJ1-2, with a possible D match to TRBD1 (6 bases). CDR1 MDHEN and CDR2 SYDVKM come from the germline V gene. Trimming cost V 2 bases and J 4 bases, with 8 bases left between them. CDR3 length: 13 residues. The CDR3 nucleotides are TGTGCCAGCAGTTTACGGGACACCTATGGCTACACCTTC. It yields the protein CASSLRDTYGYTF.

The CDR3 sequence is CASSRQGARTEAFF. In nucleotides, the CDR3 is TGTGCCAGCAGTAGACAGGGGGCGAGGACTGAAGCTTTCTTT. The rearrangement uses TRBV6-5 and TRBJ1-1, with 10 bases that match TRBD1. Germline V gives CDR1 MNHEY, CDR2 SVGAGI. Germline trimming cut 5 bases from V and 5 bases from J; bases unmatched to any gene: 5. This CDR3 is 14 amino acids long.

The J gene is TRBJ2-7, the V gene TRBV9; 10 nucleotides line up with TRBD1. Germline assignment: CDR1 SGDLS and CDR2 YYNGEE. The CDR3 spans 14 residues. Trimming cost V 4 bases and J 2 bases; bases outside gene matches: 3. This CDR3 is CASSRDRGTYEQYF. The CDR3 bases are TGTGCCAGCAGCCGGGACAGGGGTACCTACGAGCAGTACTTC.

The V and J genes are TRBV28 and TRBJ2-7, with D uncertain. Germline CDR1 reads MDHEN; CDR2 reads SYDVKM. Trimming cost V 7 bases and J 1 base, with 11 bases left between them. The CDR3 spans 13 residues. The CDR3 coding sequence is TGTGCCAGCACCCCCGGGTCGTCCTACGAGCAGTACTTC. Protein sequence: CASTPGSSYEQYF.

This chain links TRBV5-1 with TRBJ2-7; no clear D. This CDR3 contains 14 residues. CDR1 SGHRS and CDR2 YFSETQ come from the germline V gene. V was cut by 0 bases and J by 1 base, with 8 bases left in between. As DNA, the CDR3 is TGCGCCAGCAGCTTGGTAATGGAGTCCTACGAGCAGTACTTC. It yields the protein CASSLVMESYEQYF.

The count of this clone is one. CDR3 sequence: CASSFGPYNEQFF. CDR3 DNA: TGTGCCAGCAGTTTTGGGCCGTACAATGAGCAGTTCTTC. The V gene is TRBV12-3 or TRBV12-4, the J gene TRBJ2-1, with D unclear. The CDR3 loop spans 13 amino acids. Trimming pared 3 bases from V and 4 bases from J, leaving 7 bases between.

This chain uses TRBV7-8 with TRBJ2-3; 10 bases align to TRBD2. Germline values: CDR1 SGHVS, CDR2 FQNEAQ. J lost 4 bases, V lost 4 bases, and 14 bases had no gene match. This CDR3 spans 18 amino acids. Here the CDR3 DNA reads TGTGCCAGCAGCTCGCTAGACCGTCCTAGCGGGAGATCAGATACGCAGTATTTT. This encodes CASSSLDRPSGRSDTQYF.

The chain is built from TRBV4-1 and TRBJ2-7; perhaps TRBD1 as D (5 bases). V lost 4 bases to trimming and J lost 1 base, with 14 bases between them. Germline CDR1 reads MGHRA; CDR2 reads YSYEKL. This CDR3 has 15 amino acids. The DNA for the CDR3 is TGCGCCAGCAGCCCTAGATCGGCAGGGTCCTACGAGCAGTACTTC. Protein product: CASSPRSAGSYEQYF.